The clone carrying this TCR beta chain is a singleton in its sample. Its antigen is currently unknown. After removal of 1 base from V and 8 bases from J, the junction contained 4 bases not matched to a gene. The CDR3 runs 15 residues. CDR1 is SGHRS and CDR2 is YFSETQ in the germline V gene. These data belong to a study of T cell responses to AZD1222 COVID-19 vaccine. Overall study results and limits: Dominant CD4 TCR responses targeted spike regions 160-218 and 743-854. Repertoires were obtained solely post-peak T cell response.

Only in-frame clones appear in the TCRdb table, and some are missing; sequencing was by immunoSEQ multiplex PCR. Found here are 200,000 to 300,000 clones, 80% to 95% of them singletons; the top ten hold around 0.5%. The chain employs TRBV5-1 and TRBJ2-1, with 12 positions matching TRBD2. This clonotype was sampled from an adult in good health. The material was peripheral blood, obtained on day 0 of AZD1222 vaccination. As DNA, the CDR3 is TGCGCCAGCAGCTTGTCTAGCGGGAGGGTCTATGAGCAGTTCTTC. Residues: CASSLSSGRVYEQFF.